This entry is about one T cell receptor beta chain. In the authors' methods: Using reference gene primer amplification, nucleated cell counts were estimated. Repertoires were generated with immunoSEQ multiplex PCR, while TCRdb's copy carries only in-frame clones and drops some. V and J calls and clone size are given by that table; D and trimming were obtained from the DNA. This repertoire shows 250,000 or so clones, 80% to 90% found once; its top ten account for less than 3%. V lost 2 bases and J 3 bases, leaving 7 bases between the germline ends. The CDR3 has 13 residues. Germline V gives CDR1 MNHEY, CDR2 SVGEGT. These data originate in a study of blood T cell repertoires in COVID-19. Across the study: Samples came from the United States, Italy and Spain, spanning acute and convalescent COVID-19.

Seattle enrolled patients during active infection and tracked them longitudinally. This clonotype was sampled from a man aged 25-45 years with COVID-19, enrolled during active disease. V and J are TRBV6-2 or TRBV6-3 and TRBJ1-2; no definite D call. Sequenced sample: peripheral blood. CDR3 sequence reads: CASSYEVDYGYTF. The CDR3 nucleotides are TGTGCCAGCAGTTACGAGGTCGACTATGGCTACACCTTC.